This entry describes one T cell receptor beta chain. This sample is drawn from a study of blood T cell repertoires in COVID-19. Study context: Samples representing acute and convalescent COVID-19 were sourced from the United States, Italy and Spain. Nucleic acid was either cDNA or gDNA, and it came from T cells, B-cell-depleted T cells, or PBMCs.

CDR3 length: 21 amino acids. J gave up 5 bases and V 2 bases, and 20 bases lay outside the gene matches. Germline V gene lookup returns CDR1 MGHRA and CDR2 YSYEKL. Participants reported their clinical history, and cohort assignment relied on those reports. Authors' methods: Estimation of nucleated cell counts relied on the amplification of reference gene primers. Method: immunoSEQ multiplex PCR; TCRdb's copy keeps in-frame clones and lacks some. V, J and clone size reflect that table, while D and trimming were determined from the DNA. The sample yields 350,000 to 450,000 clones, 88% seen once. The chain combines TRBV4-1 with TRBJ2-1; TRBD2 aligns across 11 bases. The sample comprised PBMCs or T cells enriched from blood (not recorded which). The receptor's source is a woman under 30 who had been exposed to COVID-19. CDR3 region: CASSQSTWLAGGSLLNNEQFF. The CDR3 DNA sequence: TGCGCCAGCAGCCAATCTACGTGGCTAGCGGGAGGTTCCCTCCTGAACAATGAGCAGTTCTTC.